This T cell receptor (beta chain) derives from a study of regulatory T cells in long-lasting Graves disease. As for the study in general: Persistence in Graves' disease denoted antithyroid drug use beyond 5 years alongside positive TSH receptor antibodies.

Comments on this clonotype: The antigen remains unidentified.

TCR beta libraries were built with iRepertoire HTBI primers and Arm-PCR of CDR3 regions. TCRdb itself ran the multiplex PCR reads through MiXCR, one entry per CDR3 protein. The sample lists around 510,000 distinct CDR3 sequences; roughly 20% were seen once. Findings and limits, study-wide: The sample size was small, and this may have reduced accuracy.

Time point given: persistent/refractory GD, antithyroid drugs over 5 years with positive TRAb. From PBMCs, RNA was extracted and then used to make the TCR library. This receptor was identified in a female donor with Graves disease. Material: peripheral blood mononuclear cells (PBMCs), obtained when the disease was refractory, from a patient treated with antithyroid drugs.

The CDR3 protein is CATSDRRYSYNEQFF. The CDR3, as DNA: TGTGCCACCAGTGACCGAAGATACTCCTACAATGAGCAGTTCTTC. V is TRBV24-1 and J is TRBJ2-1; no clear D gene. Germline V CDR1 and CDR2: KGHDR, SFDVKD. The CDR3 consists of 15 residues. Trimming shortened V by 4 bases and J by 0 bases, and 9 bases separated the two germline ends.